This TCR beta chain was recorded in a study of cytomegalovirus exposure and HLA in healthy donors. Overall study: In terms of ancestry, the Caucasian-associated cluster contained around 79% of the approximately 430 genotyped donors.

Worth noting for this clone: Its antigen is not known.

In the PCR, 60 Vbeta and 13 Jbeta primers were used. Profiled with immunoSEQ multiplex PCR; TCRdb holds only in-frame clones, not every one. The repertoire holds fewer than 200,000 clones, with 82% as singletons. The CDR3 has 17 residues. V lost 5 bases, J lost 4 bases, and 10 bases stayed unmatched. CDR1 is SNHLY, CDR2 FYNNEI, per germline. General study findings and limits: Among immune exposure information, only CMV serostatus was available. Later analysis associated a missense DCLRE1C variant with TCR beta V- and J-gene trimming.

The sequenced sample consisted of PBMCs. The chain couples TRBV2 to TRBJ2-2; 10 bases align to TRBD1. This TCR came from a male donor in good health and CMV-seronegative. The CDR3 nucleotides are TGTGCCAGCAGTAAAGACGCCGGGACAGGGGTCACCGGGGAGCTGTTTTTT. Protein product: CASSKDAGTGVTGELFF.